This TCR beta chain was observed in a study of ipilimumab plus nivolumab after autologous stem cell transplantation (dated by TCRdb to the early 2020s). About the full investigation: The median number of doses received by trial patients was roughly 5 for ipilimumab and roughly eight for nivolumab. Patients undergoing autologous transplant for high-risk diffuse large B cell lymphoma, mature T cell lymphoma, or multiple myeloma were enrolled in the trial. Around 40 patients made up the trial's intent-to-treat population. The DLBCL cohort included primary refractory and relapsed disease, with 18-month progression-free survival of around 86% and 29% respectively. Broader findings and caveats from the paper: The authors concluded that, as post-transplant consolidation, combined checkpoint inhibition appeared tolerable. Per the authors, a biologic rationale for further study of the post-transplant checkpoint inhibition approach was offered by T cell receptor repertoire, regulatory T cell phenotype and gut microbiota profiles.

Starting 14 to 28 days after the autologous transplant, patients began checkpoint therapy, which included ipilimumab at 1 mg/kg intravenously on day 1 of selected weeks. Patients received nivolumab at 3 mg/kg intravenously on day 1 of weeks 1, 4, 7, 10, and every two weeks through week 26. The study was a Phase Ib clinical trial testing combined checkpoint inhibition with ipilimumab and nivolumab as consolidation after autologous stem cell transplantation. The library was built by means of the immunoSEQ multiplex PCR assay. TCRdb provides this immuneACCESS table in a form limited to in-frame rearrangements. Some clones are lacking; in checked studies, under half of them reflect an unresolved V gene, and why the rest are absent is not known. The sample includes 20,000 to 25,000 clones, with 70% to 85% observed a single time. Roughly 25% of the sample lies in the top ten. About this clone itself: The antigen this receptor binds is unknown. No clone much larger than this one lies a single base away; base qualities are absent.

From the cysteine up to the phenylalanine, the CDR3 has a length of 16 residues. Only the CDR3 portion is preserved as DNA: 48 bases, with reading frame beginning at the first base. The germline V gene (reference sequence) supplies CDR1 WNHNN and CDR2 SYGVQD. Trimming removed 5 bases from V and 0 bases from J, leaving 15 bases between the germline ends. The sequence came from a male donor with diffuse large B-cell lymphoma. This chain joins TRBV10-1 to TRBJ2-3, with TRBD2 perhaps the D gene, on 6 matching bases. Sample: PBMCs, taken in a trial of ipilimumab plus nivolumab as post-transplant consolidation. At the DNA level, the sequence is TGCGCCAGCAGTCGGGGACTTTCGGCGAGCACAGATACGCAGTATTTT. Translated, this is CASSRGLSASTDTQYF.